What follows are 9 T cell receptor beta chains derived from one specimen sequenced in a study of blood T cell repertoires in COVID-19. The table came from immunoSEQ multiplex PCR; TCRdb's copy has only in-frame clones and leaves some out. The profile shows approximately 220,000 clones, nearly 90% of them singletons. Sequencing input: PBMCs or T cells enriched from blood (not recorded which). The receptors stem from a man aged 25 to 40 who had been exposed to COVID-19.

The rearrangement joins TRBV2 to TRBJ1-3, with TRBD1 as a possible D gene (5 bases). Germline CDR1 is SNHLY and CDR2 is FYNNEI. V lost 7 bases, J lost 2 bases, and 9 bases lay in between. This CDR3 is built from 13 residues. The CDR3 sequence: CASTGGPGNTIYF. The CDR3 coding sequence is TGTGCCAGCACCGGGGGTCCTGGAAACACCATATATTTT. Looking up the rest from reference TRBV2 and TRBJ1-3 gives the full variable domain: EPEVTQTPSHQVTQMGQEVILRCVPISNHLYFYWYRQILGQKVEFLVSFYNNEISEKSEIFDDQFSVERPDGSNFTLKIRSTKLEDSAMYFCASTGGPGNTIYFGEGSWLTVV.

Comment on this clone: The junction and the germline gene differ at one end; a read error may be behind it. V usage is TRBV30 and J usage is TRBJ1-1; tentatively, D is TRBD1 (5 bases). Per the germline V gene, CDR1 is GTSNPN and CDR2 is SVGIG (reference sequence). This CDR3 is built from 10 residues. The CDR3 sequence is CAWRGTDAFF. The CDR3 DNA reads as TGTGCCTGGAGGGGGACTGACGCTTTCTTT.

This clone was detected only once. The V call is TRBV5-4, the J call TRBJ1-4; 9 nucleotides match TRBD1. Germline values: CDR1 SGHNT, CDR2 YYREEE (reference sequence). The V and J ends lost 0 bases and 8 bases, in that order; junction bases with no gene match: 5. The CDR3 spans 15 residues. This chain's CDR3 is CASSLDTGGFEKLFF. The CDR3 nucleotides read TGTGCCAGCAGCTTGGACACAGGGGGCTTCGAAAAACTGTTTTTT.

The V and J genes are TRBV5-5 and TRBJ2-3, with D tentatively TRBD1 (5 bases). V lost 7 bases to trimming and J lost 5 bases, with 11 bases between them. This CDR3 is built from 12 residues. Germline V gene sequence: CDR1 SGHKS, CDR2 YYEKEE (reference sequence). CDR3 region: CASFGQGDTQYF. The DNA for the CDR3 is TGTGCCAGCTTTGGGCAGGGAGATACGCAGTATTTT.

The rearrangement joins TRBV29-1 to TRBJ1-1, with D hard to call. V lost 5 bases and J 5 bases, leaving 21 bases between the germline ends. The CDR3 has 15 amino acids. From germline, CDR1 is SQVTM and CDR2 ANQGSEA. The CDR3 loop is CSVSSLGFQRTEAFF. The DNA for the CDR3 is TGCAGCGTTAGCTCCCTCGGGTTCCAGAGGACTGAAGCTTTCTTT.

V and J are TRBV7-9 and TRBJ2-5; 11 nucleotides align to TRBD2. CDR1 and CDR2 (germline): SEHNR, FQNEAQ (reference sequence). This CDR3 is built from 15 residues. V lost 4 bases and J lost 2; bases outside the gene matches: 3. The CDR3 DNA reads TGTGCCAGCAGCTCCGTAGCGGGGGGGCAAGAGACCCAGTACTTC. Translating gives CASSSVAGGQETQYF. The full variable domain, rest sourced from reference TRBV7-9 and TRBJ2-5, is DTGVSQNPRHKITKRGQNVTFRCDPISEHNRLYWYRQTLGQGPEFLTYFQNEAQLEKSRLLSDRFSAERPKGSFSTLEIQRTEQGDSAMYLCASSSVAGGQETQYFGPGTRLLVL.

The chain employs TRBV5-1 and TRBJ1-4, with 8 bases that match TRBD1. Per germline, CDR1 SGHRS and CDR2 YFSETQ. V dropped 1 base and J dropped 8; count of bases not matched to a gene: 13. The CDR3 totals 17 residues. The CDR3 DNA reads TGCGCCAGCAGCTTGAGCAGGGGGCGAGTATCTCAAGAAAAACTGTTTTTT. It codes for CASSLSRGRVSQEKLFF.

CDR3 loop: CSAVPGTGGTDTQYF. CDR3 DNA: TGCAGCGCAGTCCCCGGGACAGGAGGGACAGATACGCAGTATTTT. The V and J genes are TRBV29-1 and TRBJ2-3; 8 bases map to TRBD1. This CDR3 is 15 amino acids long. V lost 7 bases to trimming and J lost 3 bases; unmatched junction nucleotides: 12. Germline-derived CDR1 and CDR2 are SQVTM and ANQGSEA.

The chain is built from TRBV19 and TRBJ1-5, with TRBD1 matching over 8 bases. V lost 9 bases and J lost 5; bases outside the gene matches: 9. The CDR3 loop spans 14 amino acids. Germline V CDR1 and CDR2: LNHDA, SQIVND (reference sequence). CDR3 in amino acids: CASHPGQVYQPQHF. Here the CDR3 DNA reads TGTGCCAGCCATCCGGGACAGGTATATCAGCCCCAGCATTTT.